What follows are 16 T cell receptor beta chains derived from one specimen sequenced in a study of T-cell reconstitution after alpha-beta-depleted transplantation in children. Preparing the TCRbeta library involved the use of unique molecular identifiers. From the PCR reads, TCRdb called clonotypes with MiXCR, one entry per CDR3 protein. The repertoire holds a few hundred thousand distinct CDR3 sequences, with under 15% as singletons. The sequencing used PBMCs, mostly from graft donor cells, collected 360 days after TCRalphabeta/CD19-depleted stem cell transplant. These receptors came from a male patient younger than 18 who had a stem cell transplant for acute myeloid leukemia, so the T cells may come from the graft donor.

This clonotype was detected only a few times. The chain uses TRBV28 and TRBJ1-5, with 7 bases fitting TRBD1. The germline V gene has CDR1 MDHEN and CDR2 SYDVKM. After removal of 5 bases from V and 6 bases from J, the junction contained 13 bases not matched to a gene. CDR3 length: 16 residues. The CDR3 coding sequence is TGTGCCAGCAGTGAGGGGGCGCTCAGTAAATTTCAGCCCCAGCATTTT. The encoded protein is CASSEGALSKFQPQHF.

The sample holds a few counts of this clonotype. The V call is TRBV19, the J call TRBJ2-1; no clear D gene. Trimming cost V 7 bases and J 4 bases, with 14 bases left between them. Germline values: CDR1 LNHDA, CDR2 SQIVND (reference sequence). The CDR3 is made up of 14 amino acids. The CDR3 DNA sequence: TGTGCCAGTAACATCGGGTCCACATACAATGAGCAGTTCTTC. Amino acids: CASNIGSTYNEQFF.

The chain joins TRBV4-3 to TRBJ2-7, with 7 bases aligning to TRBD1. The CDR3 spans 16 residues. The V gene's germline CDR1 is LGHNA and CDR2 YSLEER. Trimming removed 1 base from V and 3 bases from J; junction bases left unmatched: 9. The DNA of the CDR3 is TGCGCCAGCAGCCAAGCGGCGGCAGGGGGTTTCTACGAGCAGTACTTC. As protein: CASSQAAAGGFYEQYF.

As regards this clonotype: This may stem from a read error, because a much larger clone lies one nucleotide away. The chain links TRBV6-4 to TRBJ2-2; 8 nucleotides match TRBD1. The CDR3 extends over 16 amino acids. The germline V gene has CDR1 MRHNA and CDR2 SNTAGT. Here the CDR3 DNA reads TGTGTCAGCAGCGCCGGGACAGGATTGAACACCGGGGAGCTGTTTTTT. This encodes CVSSAGTGLNTGELFF.

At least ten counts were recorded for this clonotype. CDR3 amino acids: CASSSLLTRVPFQYF. CDR3 bases: TGTGCCAGCAGTTCCTTGTTAACAAGGGTCCCCTTCCAGTACTTC. The rearrangement joins TRBV12-3 or TRBV12-4 to TRBJ2-5; no definite D call. CDR3 length equals 15 residues. Trimming stripped 4 bases from V and 10 bases from J, with 22 bases between.

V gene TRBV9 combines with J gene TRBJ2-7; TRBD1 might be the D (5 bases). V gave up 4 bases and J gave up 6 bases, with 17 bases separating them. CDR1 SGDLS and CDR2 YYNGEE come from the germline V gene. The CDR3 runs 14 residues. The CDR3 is CASSPTPVRGEQYF. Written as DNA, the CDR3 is TGTGCCAGCAGCCCGACACCGGTAAGGGGCGAGCAGTACTTC.

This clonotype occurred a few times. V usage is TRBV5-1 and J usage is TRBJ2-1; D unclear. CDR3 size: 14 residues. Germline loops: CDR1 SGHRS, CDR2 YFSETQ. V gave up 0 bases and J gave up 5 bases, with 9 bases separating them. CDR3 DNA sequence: TGCGCCAGCAGCTTGGAGAGGCCAAACAATGAGCAGTTCTTC. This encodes CASSLERPNNEQFF.

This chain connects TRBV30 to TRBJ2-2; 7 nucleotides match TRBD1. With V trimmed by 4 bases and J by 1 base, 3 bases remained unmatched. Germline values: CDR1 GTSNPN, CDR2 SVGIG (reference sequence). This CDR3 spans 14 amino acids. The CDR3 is CAWNRQGNTGELFF. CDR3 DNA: TGTGCCTGGAACCGACAGGGGAACACCGGGGAGCTGTTTTTT.

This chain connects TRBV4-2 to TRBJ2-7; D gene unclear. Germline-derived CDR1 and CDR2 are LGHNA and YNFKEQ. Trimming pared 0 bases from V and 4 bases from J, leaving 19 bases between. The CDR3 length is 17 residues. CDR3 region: CASSQDLLASYQYEQYF. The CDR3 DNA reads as TGTGCCAGCAGCCAAGATCTGTTAGCCAGCTACCAGTACGAGCAGTACTTC.

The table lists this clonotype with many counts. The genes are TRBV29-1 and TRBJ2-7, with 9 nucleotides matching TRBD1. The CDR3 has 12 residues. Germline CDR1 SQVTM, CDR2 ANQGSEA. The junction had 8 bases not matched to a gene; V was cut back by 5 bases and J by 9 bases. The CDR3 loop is CSVPYRGQVQYF. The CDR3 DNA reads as TGCAGCGTTCCCTACAGGGGGCAAGTGCAGTACTTC.

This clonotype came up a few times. The CDR3 DNA follows: TGTGCCAGCAGCTTAGTCATTGGCAGGAGTCAAGAGACCCAGTACTTC. Residues: CASSLVIGRSQETQYF. The chain combines TRBV7-2 with TRBJ2-5; D gene uncertain. The ends were cut back, 1 base at V and 2 bases at J, with 14 bases in the middle. The CDR3 has 16 residues. Germline values: CDR1 SGHTA, CDR2 FQGNSA.

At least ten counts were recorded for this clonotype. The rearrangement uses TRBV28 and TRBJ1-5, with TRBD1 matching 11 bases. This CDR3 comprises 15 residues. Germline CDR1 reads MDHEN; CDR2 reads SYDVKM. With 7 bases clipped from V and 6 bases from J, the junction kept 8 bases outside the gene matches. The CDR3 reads CASNTGQGAIQPQHF. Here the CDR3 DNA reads TGTGCCAGCAATACCGGACAGGGGGCTATTCAGCCCCAGCATTTT. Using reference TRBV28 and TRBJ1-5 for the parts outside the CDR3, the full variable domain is DVKVTQSSRYLVKRTGEKVFLECVQDMDHENMFWYRQDPGLGLRLIYFSYDVKMKEKGDIPEGYSVSREKKERFSLILESASTNQTSMYLCASNTGQGAIQPQHFGDGTRLSIL.

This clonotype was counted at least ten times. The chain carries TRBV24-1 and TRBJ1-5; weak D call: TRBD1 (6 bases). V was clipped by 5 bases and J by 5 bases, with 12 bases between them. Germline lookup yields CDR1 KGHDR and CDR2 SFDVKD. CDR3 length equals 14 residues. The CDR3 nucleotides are TGTGCCACCAGTGTAGGGGGTATATATCAGCCCCAGCATTTT. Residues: CATSVGGIYQPQHF.

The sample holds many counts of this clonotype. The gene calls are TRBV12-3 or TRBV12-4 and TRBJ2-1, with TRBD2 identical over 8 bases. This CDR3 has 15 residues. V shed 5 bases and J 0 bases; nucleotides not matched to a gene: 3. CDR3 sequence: CASSAGTSSYNEQFF. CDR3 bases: TGTGCCAGCAGTGCAGGGACTAGCTCCTACAATGAGCAGTTCTTC.

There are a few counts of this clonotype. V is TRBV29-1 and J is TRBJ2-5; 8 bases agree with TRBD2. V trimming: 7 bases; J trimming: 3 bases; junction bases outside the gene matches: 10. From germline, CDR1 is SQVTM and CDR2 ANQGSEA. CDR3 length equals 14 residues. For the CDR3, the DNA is TGCAGCGCCCTACGAGGGACTAGAAAAGAGACCCAGTACTTC. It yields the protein CSALRGTRKETQYF.

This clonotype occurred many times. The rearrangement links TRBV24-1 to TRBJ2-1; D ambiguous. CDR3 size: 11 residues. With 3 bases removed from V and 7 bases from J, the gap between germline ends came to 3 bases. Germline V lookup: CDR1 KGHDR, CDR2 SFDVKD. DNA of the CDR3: TGTGCCACCAGTGATGTAAATGAGCAGTTCTTC. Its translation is CATSDVNEQFF.